Following are 14 T cell receptor beta chains from one sample sequenced in a study of T-cell reconstitution after alpha-beta-depleted transplantation in children. Unique molecular identifiers tagged the TCRbeta library. TCRdb analysed the PCR reads with MiXCR anew, one entry per CDR3 protein. Among around 500,000 distinct CDR3 sequences listed, about 23% were seen once. The specimen was PBMCs, mostly from graft donor cells, collected 360 days after TCRalphabeta/CD19-depleted stem cell transplant. These receptors originate from a boy under three years old who had a stem cell transplant for acute myeloid leukemia, so the T cells may come from the graft donor.

The chain's CDR3 is CASSQKAGPVDNEQFF. The CDR3 DNA reads as TGTGCCAGCAGCCAAAAAGCGGGGCCCGTAGACAATGAGCAGTTCTTC. The genes are TRBV7-8 and TRBJ2-1; 7 bases agree with TRBD2. With V trimmed by 5 bases and J by 5 bases, 12 bases remained unmatched. This CDR3 contains 16 residues. Germline V gene data show CDR1 as SGHVS and CDR2 as FQNEAQ.

This sequence joins TRBV12-3 or TRBV12-4 and TRBJ2-3; D ambiguous. The CDR3 has 13 residues. V dropped 3 bases and J dropped 3 bases, with 7 bases sitting between them. The CDR3 loop is CASSLEKTDTQYF. The CDR3 nucleotides are TGTGCCAGCAGTTTGGAGAAAACAGATACGCAGTATTTT.

The chain has TRBV12-3 or TRBV12-4 and TRBJ1-5; D not resolved. Trimming removed 3 bases at V and 8 bases at J, with 11 bases between. CDR3 length equals 13 residues. The CDR3 reads CASSFEGTEPQHF. The CDR3 DNA is TGTGCCAGCAGTTTTGAGGGCACGGAGCCCCAGCATTTT.

This chain connects TRBV5-5 to TRBJ1-4, with a tentative D call TRBD1 (5 bases). Germline V gene lookup returns CDR1 SGHKS and CDR2 YYEKEE (reference sequence). The CDR3 totals 13 residues. Trimming took off 1 base at V and 8 bases at J, with 9 bases between the two ends. The CDR3 here is CASSLPRGEKLFF. CDR3 coding DNA: TGTGCCAGCAGCTTGCCGCGGGGGGAAAAACTGTTTTTT.

J is TRBJ2-1 and V is TRBV20-1; TRBD2 matches 9 bases. The CDR3 contains 16 residues. Germline V gene sequence: CDR1 DFQATT, CDR2 SNEGSKA (reference sequence). V lost 3 bases to trimming and J lost 3 bases; unmatched junction nucleotides: 9. DNA of the CDR3: TGCAGTGCTAGGCCCCGTGGGCGGGGGGGCTACAATGAGCAGTTCTTC. It is translated as CSARPRGRGGYNEQFF.

This clonotype was seen more than once but under ten times. This clone may be a read error of a much larger clone one base away. Lacking the conserved final phenylalanine or tryptophan, this CDR3 likely reflects a read error. The chain links TRBV20-1 to TRBJ1-4, with D possibly being TRBD1 (6 bases). Germline V lookup: CDR1 DFQATT, CDR2 SNEGSKA (reference sequence). The length of the CDR3 is 13 residues. V lost 6 bases, J lost 1 base, and 9 bases lay in between. In DNA, the CDR3 is TGCAGTGCCCGCAGGGGAACTAATGAAAAACTGTTTTGT. This gives the protein CSARRGTNEKLFC.

The J gene is TRBJ2-1, the V gene TRBV11-2, with D possibly TRBD2 on 5 matching bases. Between the trimmed V and J ends, which lost 3 bases and 10 bases, there was a span of 10 bases. There are 12 residues in the CDR3. Germline V gives CDR1 SGHAT, CDR2 FQNNGV. The CDR3 reads CASSFSRGEQFF. In DNA form, the CDR3 reads TGTGCCAGCAGCTTTTCTCGCGGGGAGCAGTTCTTC.

This clonotype was picked up a small number of times. J is TRBJ2-1 and V is TRBV24-1, with TRBD2 matching over 8 bases. Germline V gene sequence: CDR1 KGHDR, CDR2 SFDVKD. V was clipped by 0 bases and J by 1 base; unmatched bases: 7. The CDR3 is made up of 18 amino acids. CDR3 residues: CATSDLRRGGGSYNEQFF. CDR3 nucleotide sequence: TGTGCCACCAGTGATTTGCGTAGGGGCGGGGGGTCCTACAATGAGCAGTTCTTC.

The chain employs TRBV9 and TRBJ2-6; D is unclear. The CDR3 covers 14 residues. Trimming stripped 3 bases from V and 1 base from J, with 5 bases between. The V gene's germline CDR1 is SGDLS and CDR2 YYNGEE. The CDR3 loop reads CASSGRSGANVLTF. In DNA, the CDR3 is TGTGCCAGCAGCGGTCGTTCTGGGGCCAACGTCCTGACTTTC. The full variable domain, in which reference TRBV9 and TRBJ2-6 provide the parts outside the CDR3, is DSGVTQTPKHLITATGQRVTLRCSPRSGDLSVYWYQQSLDQGLQFLIQYYNGEERAKGNILERFSAQQFPDLHSELNLSSLELGDSALYFCASSGRSGANVLTFGAGSRLTVL.

V usage is TRBV15 and J usage is TRBJ2-7; 7 positions match TRBD1. The CDR3 consists of 15 residues. With V trimmed by 0 bases and J by 5 bases, 7 bases remained unmatched. The germline V gene encodes CDR1 LNHNV and CDR2 YYDKDF (reference sequence). The CDR3: CATSRDLQGPNEQYF. The CDR3 DNA reads TGTGCCACCAGCAGAGATCTACAGGGGCCGAACGAGCAGTACTTC.

The V and J genes are TRBV7-3 and TRBJ2-3; 7 bases agree with TRBD2. This CDR3 is 17 amino acids long. V lost 0 bases to trimming and J lost 4 bases; unmatched junction nucleotides: 10. CDR1 is SGHTA, CDR2 FQGTGA, per germline. For the CDR3, the DNA is TGTGCCAGCAGCTTAACCGCTCGGAGACTAGCAGCAGATACGCAGTATTTT. This encodes CASSLTARRLAADTQYF. The complete variable domain, with remaining parts taken from reference TRBV7-3 and TRBJ2-3, reads GAGVSQTPSNKVTEKGKYVELRCDPISGHTALYWYRQSLGQGPEFLIYFQGTGAADDSGLPNDRFFAVRPEGSVSTLKIQRTERGDSAVYLCASSLTARRLAADTQYFGPGTRLTVL.

This clonotype has a handful of counts. The chain couples TRBV12-3 or TRBV12-4 to TRBJ1-1, with unresolved D. V was trimmed by 4 bases and J by 1 base, leaving 10 bases between them. This CDR3 spans 14 amino acids. The CDR3 DNA is TGTGCCAGCAGTTACCGGACGGCGAACACTGAAGCTTTCTTT. Its protein is CASSYRTANTEAFF.

This clonotype was counted at least ten times. The rearrangement links TRBV7-9 to TRBJ2-3; 9 bases agree with TRBD2. This CDR3 is built from 16 residues. V shed 3 bases, J shed 2 bases, and the junction held 6 bases outside the gene matches. The germline CDR1 and CDR2 sequences are SEHNR and FQNEAQ (reference sequence). The CDR3 protein is CASSFPAGGSTDTQYF. CDR3 nucleotides: TGTGCCAGCAGCTTCCCAGCGGGGGGATCCACAGATACGCAGTATTTT.

The chain recombines TRBV2 with TRBJ2-3, with TRBD2 as a possible D gene (6 bases). V lost 6 bases and J lost 2, with 15 bases in between. The germline V gene has CDR1 SNHLY and CDR2 FYNNEI. The CDR3 length is 15 residues. The CDR3 is CASRGGLFITDTQYF. The CDR3 region has the DNA TGTGCCAGCAGGGGGGGACTCTTCATCACAGATACGCAGTATTTT.